The clone carrying this T cell receptor beta chain turned up a few times. What it binds is unknown. The Oncomine TCR Beta short-read assay was applied to DNA of cultured CD4+ T cells. After culture, CD4+ T cells served as the source for genomic DNA extraction. TCRdb ran MiXCR on the PCR reads and lists one entry per CDR3 protein. Of more than 5,500 distinct CDR3 sequences listed, about 30% are singletons. The data were taken from a study of vaccination and CD4 T cells after COVID-19. The treatment here: roughly nine-day PBMC culture with coronavirus spike peptide pools or control peptides (ViraFEST assay). Gathering of the CD4+ T cells, from the unexposed donor, took place before the COVID-19 pandemic (2011-2018). The culture of about 2 million PBMCs per well included approximately 10 IU/ml IL-2 and approximately 10 ug/ml peptide pools. The clonotype comes from a human donor in good health. The sequenced sample consisted of CD4+ T cells from blood, cultured in vitro.

CDR3 residues: CAISAGGGYTF. CDR3 DNA: TGTGCCATCAGTGCGGGTGGTGGCTACACCTTC. The rearrangement links TRBV10-3 to TRBJ1-2; D gene uncertain. The V gene's germline CDR1 is ENHRY and CDR2 SYGVKD. The CDR3 is made up of 11 amino acids. V lost 4 bases and J lost 7, with 7 bases in between.